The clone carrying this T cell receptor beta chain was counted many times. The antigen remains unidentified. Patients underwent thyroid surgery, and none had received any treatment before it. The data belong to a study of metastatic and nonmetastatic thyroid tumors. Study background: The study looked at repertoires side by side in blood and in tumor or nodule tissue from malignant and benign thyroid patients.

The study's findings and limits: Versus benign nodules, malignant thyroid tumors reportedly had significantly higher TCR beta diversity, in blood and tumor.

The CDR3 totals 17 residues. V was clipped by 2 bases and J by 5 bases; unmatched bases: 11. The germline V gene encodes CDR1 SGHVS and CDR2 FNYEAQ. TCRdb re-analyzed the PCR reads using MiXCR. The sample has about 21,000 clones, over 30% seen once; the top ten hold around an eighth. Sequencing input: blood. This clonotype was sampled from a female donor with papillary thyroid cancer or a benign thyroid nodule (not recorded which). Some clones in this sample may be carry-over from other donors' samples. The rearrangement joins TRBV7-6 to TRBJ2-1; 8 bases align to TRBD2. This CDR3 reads CASSLLPPAGGHNEQFF. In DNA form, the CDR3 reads TGTGCCAGCAGCTTACTTCCCCCGGCGGGGGGACACAATGAGCAGTTCTTC.